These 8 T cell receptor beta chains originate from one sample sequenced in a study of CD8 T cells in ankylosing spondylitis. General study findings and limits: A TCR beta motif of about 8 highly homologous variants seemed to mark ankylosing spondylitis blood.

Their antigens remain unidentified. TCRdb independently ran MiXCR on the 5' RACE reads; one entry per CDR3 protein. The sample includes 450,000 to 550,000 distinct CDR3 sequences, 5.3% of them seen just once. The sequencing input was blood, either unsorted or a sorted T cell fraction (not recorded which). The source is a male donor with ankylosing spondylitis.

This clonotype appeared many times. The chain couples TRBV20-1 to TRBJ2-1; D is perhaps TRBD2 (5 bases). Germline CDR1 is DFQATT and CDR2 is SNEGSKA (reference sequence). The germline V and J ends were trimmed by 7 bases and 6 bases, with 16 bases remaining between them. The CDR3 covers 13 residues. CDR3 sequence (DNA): TGCAGTGAAGCGCGCGCTAGCCCCAATGAGCAGTTCTTC. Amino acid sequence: CSEARASPNEQFF.

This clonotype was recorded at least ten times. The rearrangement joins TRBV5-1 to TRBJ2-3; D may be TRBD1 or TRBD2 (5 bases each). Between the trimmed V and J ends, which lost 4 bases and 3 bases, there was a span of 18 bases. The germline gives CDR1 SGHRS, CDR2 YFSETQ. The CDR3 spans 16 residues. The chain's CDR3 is CASSDGAGDLTDTQYF. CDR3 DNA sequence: TGCGCCAGCAGCGACGGGGCCGGGGATTTGACAGATACGCAGTATTTT.

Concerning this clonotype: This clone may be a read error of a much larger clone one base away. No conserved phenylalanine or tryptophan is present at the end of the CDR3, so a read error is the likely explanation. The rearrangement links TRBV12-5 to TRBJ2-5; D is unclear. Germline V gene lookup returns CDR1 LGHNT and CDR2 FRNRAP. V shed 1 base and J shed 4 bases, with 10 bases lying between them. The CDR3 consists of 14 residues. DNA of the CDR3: TGTGCTAGTGGTTTGGGGTACTTAGGAGAGACCCAGTACTGC. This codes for CASGLGYLGETQYC.

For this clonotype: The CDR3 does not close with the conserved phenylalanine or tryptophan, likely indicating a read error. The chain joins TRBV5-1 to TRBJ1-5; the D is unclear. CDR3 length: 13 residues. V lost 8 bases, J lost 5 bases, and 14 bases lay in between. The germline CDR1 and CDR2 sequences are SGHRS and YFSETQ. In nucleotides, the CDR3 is TGCGCCAGGATACGGGAGATAGATCAGCCCCAGCATCTT. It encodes CARIREIDQPQHL.

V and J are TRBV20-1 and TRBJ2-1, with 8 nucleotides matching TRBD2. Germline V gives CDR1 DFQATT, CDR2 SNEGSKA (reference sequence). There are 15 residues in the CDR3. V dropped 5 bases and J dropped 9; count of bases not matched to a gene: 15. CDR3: CSARGGLEGWGEQFF. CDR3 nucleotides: TGCAGTGCTCGAGGGGGACTAGAAGGGTGGGGTGAGCAGTTCTTC.

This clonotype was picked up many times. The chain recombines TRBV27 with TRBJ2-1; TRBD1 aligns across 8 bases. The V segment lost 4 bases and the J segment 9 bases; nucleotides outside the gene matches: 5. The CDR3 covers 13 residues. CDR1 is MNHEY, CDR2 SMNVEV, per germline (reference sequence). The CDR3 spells CASSSWTGREQFF. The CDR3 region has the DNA TGTGCCAGCAGTTCCTGGACAGGGCGTGAGCAGTTCTTC.

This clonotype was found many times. The CDR3 loop is CASIEGVGNTEAFF. The CDR3 DNA reads as TGCGCCAGCATTGAGGGAGTCGGGAACACTGAAGCTTTCTTT. The V gene is TRBV5-1, the J gene TRBJ1-1; D not resolved. Germline V CDR1 and CDR2: SGHRS, YFSETQ. The CDR3 totals 14 residues. Trimming stripped 6 bases from V and 1 base from J, with 13 bases between.

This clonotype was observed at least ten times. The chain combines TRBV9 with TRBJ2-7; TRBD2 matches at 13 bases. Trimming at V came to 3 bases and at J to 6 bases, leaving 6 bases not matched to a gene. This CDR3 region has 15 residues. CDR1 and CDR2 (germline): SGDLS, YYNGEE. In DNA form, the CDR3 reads TGTGCCAGCAGCGCCACCCGACTAGCGGGAGGCGAGCAGTACTTC. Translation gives CASSATRLAGGEQYF. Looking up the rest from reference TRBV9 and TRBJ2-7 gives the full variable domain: DSGVTQTPKHLITATGQRVTLRCSPRSGDLSVYWYQQSLDQGLQFLIQYYNGEERAKGNILERFSAQQFPDLHSELNLSSLELGDSALYFCASSATRLAGGEQYFGPGTRLTVT.